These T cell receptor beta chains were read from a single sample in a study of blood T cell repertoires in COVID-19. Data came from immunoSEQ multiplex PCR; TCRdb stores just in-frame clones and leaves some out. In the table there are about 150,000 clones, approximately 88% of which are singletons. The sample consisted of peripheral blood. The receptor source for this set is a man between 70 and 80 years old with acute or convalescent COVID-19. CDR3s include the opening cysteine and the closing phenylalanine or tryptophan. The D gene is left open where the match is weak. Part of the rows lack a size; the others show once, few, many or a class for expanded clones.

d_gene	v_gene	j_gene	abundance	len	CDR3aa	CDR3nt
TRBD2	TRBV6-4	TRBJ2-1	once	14	CASSATGGYNEQFF	TGTGCCAGCAGTGCGACGGGAGGGTACAATGAGCAGTTCTTC
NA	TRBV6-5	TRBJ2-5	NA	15	CAGNPRGTSAETQYF	TGTGCCGGCAACCCCAGGGGCACTAGCGCTGAGACCCAGTACTTC
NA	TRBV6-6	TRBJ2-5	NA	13	CASSPAVQETQYF	TGTGCCAGCAGTCCGGCGGTTCAAGAGACCCAGTACTTC
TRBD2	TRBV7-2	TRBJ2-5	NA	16	CASSLAQSSGQETQYF	TGTGCCAGCAGCTTAGCGCAGAGTAGCGGGCAAGAGACCCAGTACTTC
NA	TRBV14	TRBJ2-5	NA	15	CASSQIVAHQETQYF	TGTGCCAGCAGCCAAATTGTGGCCCATCAAGAGACCCAGTACTTC
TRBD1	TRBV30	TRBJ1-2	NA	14	CAWQPTGGNIGYTF	TGTGCCTGGCAGCCGACAGGGGGGAATATTGGCTACACCTTC
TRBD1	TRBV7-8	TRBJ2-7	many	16	CASSWGGQGANYEQYF	TGTGCCAGCAGCTGGGGTGGACAGGGAGCCAACTACGAGCAGTACTTC
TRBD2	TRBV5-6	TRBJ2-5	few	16	CASSSGSGRLKETQYF	TGTGCCAGCAGCTCCGGTAGCGGGAGGCTGAAAGAGACCCAGTACTTC
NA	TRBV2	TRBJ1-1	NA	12	CATYPGGTEAFF	TGTGCCACCTATCCGGGGGGGACTGAAGCTTTCTTT
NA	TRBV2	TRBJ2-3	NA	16	CASSEAGAGTTDTQYF	TGTGCCAGCAGTGAAGCGGGGGCAGGGACGACAGATACGCAGTATTTT
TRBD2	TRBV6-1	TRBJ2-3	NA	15	CASSDSGRGPDTQYF	TGTGCCAGCAGTGATAGCGGGAGGGGCCCAGATACGCAGTATTTT
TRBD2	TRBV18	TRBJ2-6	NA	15	CASSPGGAGANVLTF	TGTGCCAGCTCACCGGGGGGGGCTGGGGCCAACGTCCTGACTTTC
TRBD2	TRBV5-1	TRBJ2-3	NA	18	CASSLEALRAGLQDTQYF	TGCGCCAGCAGCTTGGAGGCCCTCCGAGCGGGACTACAGGATACGCAGTATTTT
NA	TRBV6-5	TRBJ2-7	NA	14	CASSTGSAFNPGYF	TGTGCCAGCAGTACCGGGTCGGCATTTAACCCGGGTTACTTC
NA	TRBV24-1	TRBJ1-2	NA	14	CATSDRGQIRGYTF	TGTGCCACCAGTGACCGTGGACAGATTCGTGGCTACACCTTC
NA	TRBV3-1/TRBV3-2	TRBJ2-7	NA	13	CASSHNLGPEQYF	TGTGCCAGCAGCCATAACCTGGGCCCCGAGCAGTACTTC
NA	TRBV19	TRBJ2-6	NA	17	CASSNGRGSSGANVLTF	TGTGCCAGTAGTAATGGCAGGGGATCATCGGGGGCCAACGTCCTGACTTTC
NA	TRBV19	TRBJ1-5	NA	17	CASSPRPQTQHLQPQHF	TGTGCCAGTAGTCCGCGACCACAGACGCAGCATTTGCAGCCCCAGCATTTT
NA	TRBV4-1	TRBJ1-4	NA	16	CASSQIMGSGNEKLFF	TGCGCCAGCAGCCAGATAATGGGTAGCGGTAATGAAAAACTGTTTTTT
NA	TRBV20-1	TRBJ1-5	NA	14	CSASSRLSGQPQHF	TGCAGTGCTAGTTCGCGGTTGAGCGGTCAGCCCCAGCATTTT
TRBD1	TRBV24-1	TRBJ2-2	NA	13	CATSDSDRGRLFF	TGTGCCACCAGTGATTCCGACAGGGGGAGGCTGTTTTTT
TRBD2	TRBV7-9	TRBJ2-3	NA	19	CASSLAPPGGLAGVHTQYF	TGTGCCAGCAGCTTAGCCCCGCCGGGAGGGCTAGCGGGAGTACATACGCAGTATTTT
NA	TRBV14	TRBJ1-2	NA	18	CASSHPNGTRSKVDGYTF	TGTGCCAGCAGCCACCCGAACGGGACACGGAGTAAAGTGGATGGCTACACCTTC
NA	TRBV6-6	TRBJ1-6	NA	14	CASSYSTDNSPLHF	TGTGCCAGCAGTTACTCGACAGATAATTCACCCCTCCACTTT
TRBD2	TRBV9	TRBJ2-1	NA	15	CASSVLAGSVREQFF	TGTGCCAGCAGCGTACTAGCGGGGAGTGTTCGTGAGCAGTTCTTC
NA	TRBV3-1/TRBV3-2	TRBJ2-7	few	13	CASSRGRAGEQYF	TGTGCCAGCAGCCGGGGCAGGGCAGGGGAGCAGTACTTC
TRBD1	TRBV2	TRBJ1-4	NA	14	CASSEDRGYEKLFF	TGTGCCAGCAGTGAGGACAGGGGATATGAAAAACTGTTTTTT
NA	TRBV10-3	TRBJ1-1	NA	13	CAIRDTSNTEAFF	TGTGCCATCAGGGACACCTCGAACACTGAAGCTTTCTTT
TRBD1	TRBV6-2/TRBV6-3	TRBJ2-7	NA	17	CASSYRQGVTIPYEQYF	TGTGCCAGCAGTTACCGACAGGGGGTAACGATTCCCTACGAGCAGTACTTC
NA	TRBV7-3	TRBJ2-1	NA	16	CASSLKGSGRDNEQFF	TGTGCCAGCAGCTTAAAAGGATCGGGAAGGGACAATGAGCAGTTCTTC
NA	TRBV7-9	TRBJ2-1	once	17	CASRTWGEAESYNEQFF	TGTGCCAGCAGAACTTGGGGGGAGGCCGAATCCTACAATGAGCAGTTCTTC
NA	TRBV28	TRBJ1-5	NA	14	CASSWGGIAQPQHF	TGTGCCAGCAGTTGGGGGGGCATTGCTCAGCCCCAGCATTTT
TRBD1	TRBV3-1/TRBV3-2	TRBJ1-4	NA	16	CASSQNPGTGNEKLFF	TGTGCCAGCAGCCAAAACCCAGGGACAGGGAATGAAAAACTGTTTTTT
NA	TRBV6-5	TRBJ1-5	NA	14	CASSLLGEGQPQHF	TGTGCCAGCAGTTTATTAGGGGAGGGACAGCCCCAGCATTTT
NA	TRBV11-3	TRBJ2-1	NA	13	CASSSPGINEQFF	TGTGCCAGCAGCTCTCCGGGGATCAATGAGCAGTTCTTC
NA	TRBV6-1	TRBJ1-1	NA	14	CASSEAGKGGEAFF	TGTGCCAGCAGTGAAGCAGGGAAGGGAGGTGAAGCTTTCTTT
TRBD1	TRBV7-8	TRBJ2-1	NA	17	CASSLRDRPSSYNEQFF	TGTGCCAGCAGCTTAAGGGACAGGCCGAGCTCCTACAATGAGCAGTTCTTC
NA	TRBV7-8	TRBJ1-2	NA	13	CASRPSQGYGYTF	TGTGCCAGCAGACCGTCCCAGGGCTATGGCTACACCTTC
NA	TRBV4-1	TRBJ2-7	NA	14	CASSQDTQSYEQYF	TGCGCCAGCAGCCAAGATACACAGTCCTACGAGCAGTACTTC
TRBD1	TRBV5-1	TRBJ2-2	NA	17	CASSRAGPGQGAGELFF	TGCGCCAGCAGCAGAGCGGGCCCGGGACAGGGAGCCGGGGAGCTGTTTTTT
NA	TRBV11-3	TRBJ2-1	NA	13	CASSLNRYNEQFF	TGTGCCAGCAGCTTAAACAGATACAATGAGCAGTTCTTC
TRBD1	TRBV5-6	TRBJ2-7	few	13	CASSRGQGHEQYF	TGTGCCAGCAGCCGCGGACAGGGCCACGAGCAGTACTTC
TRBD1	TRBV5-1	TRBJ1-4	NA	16	CASSRDRASTNEKLFF	TGCGCCAGCAGCAGGGACAGGGCGTCAACTAATGAAAAACTGTTTTTT
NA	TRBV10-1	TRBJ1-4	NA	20	CASSDYVRGGNRSLLEKLFF	TGCGCCAGCAGTGACTACGTACGGGGGGGTAATAGGTCTCTCTTGGAAAAACTGTTTTTT
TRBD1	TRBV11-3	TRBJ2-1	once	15	CASSRQGASWDEQFF	TGTGCCAGCAGCCGACAGGGGGCCTCCTGGGATGAGCAGTTCTTC
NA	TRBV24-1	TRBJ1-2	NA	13	CATSERHLNGYTF	TGTGCCACCAGTGAGCGACACTTAAATGGCTACACCTTC
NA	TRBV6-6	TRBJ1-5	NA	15	CASSLSLNGNQPQHF	TGTGCCAGCAGTCTATCTCTAAATGGTAATCAGCCCCAGCATTTT
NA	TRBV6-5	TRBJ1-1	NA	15	CASSYRDSGFNGAFF	TGTGCCAGCAGTTACCGGGACTCTGGCTTTAATGGGGCTTTCTTT
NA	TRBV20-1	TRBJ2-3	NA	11	CSAGSKPSQYF	TGCAGTGCCGGGTCCAAGCCCTCTCAGTATTTT
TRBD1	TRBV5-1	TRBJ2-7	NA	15	CASSFGDSRSYEQYF	TGCGCCAGCAGCTTCGGGGACAGCCGCTCCTACGAGCAGTACTTC